The rows below give T cell receptor beta chains drawn from one sample of a study of shared clonotypes between healthy human individuals. Some clones are missing from TCRdb's copy, which holds only in-frame ones; the method was immunoSEQ multiplex PCR. Here the sample spans about 460,000 clones, around 77% being singletons. The sequencing sample was made of PBMCs. These receptors were taken from a middle-aged woman in good health. Some clones in this sample may be carry-over from other donors' samples. The CDR3 runs from the conserved cysteine through the conserved F or W. D genes are given only for firm matches. Part of the rows lack a size; the others show once, few, many or a class for expanded clones.

.	TRBV5-4	.	TRBJ2-7	CASSLAGDSYEQYF	TGTGCCAGCAGCTTGGCCGGAGACTCCTACGAGCAGTACTTC
once	TRBV6-5	.	TRBJ2-7	CASSSGEGGQYF	TGTGCCAGCAGTTCAGGGGAGGGGGGGCAGTACTTC
.	TRBV30	.	TRBJ2-7	CAWGSSYEQYF	TGTGCCTGGGGCTCATCCTACGAGCAGTACTTC
.	TRBV6-5	TRBD1	TRBJ1-2	CASSQTGGGYGYTF	TGTGCCAGCAGTCAGACAGGGGGCGGCTATGGCTACACCTTC
once	TRBV5-4	TRBD2	TRBJ2-3	CASSLREGEDTQYF	TGTGCCAGCAGCTTAAGGGAGGGCGAAGATACGCAGTATTTT
.	TRBV5-8	.	TRBJ1-5	CASSFGARGGNQPQHF	TGTGCCAGCAGCTTTGGTGCCCGGGGGGGAAATCAGCCCCAGCATTTT
.	TRBV30	TRBD1	TRBJ2-7	CAWSVWRPADRGYEQYF	TGTGCCTGGAGTGTTTGGCGACCCGCGGACAGGGGCTACGAGCAGTACTTC
.	TRBV28	TRBD1	TRBJ2-7	CASSPGQTSYEQYF	TGTGCCAGCAGCCCGGGACAGACCTCCTACGAGCAGTACTTC
.	TRBV7-2	.	TRBJ2-7	CASSYQPIATYEQYF	TGTGCCAGCAGCTACCAGCCCATAGCGACCTACGAGCAGTACTTC
.	TRBV7-9	.	TRBJ1-4	CASSPLSGYRSEKLFF	TGTGCCAGCAGTCCTCTCTCAGGGTATAGAAGTGAAAAACTGTTTTTT
.	TRBV7-9	TRBD1	TRBJ2-7	CASSFPPGQAYYEQYF	TGTGCCAGCAGCTTCCCCCCGGGACAGGCCTACTACGAGCAGTACTTC
.	TRBV5-1	TRBD1	TRBJ2-5	CASSLWDRAQETQYF	TGCGCCAGCAGCCTATGGGACAGGGCCCAAGAGACCCAGTACTTC
.	TRBV9	.	TRBJ1-2	CASSVAGRSYGYTF	TGTGCCAGCAGCGTAGCCGGACGGAGTTATGGCTACACCTTC